Included here is one TCR beta chain sequence, with context. Its matching antigen is unknown. The CDR3 is 15 residues long. The V and J ends lost 5 bases and 4 bases respectively, with 14 bases between them. Germline V lookup: CDR1 SGHVT, CDR2 SQSDAQ. This entry is derived from a study of T cell repertoires in cytomegalovirus infection. Study-wide results and caveats: CMV carriers with the relevant HLA were identified by cumulative public TCR beta family frequency.

One entry per CDR3 protein results from TCRdb running MiXCR on the reads. The sample contains around 710,000 distinct CDR3 sequences, around 29% of which appear only once. This sample comprised cultured CD8+ T cells from PBMCs, obtained from culture after CMV antigen stimulation. The clonotype originates from a human donor in good health (CMV status not recorded). Some clones in this sample may be carry-over from other donors' samples. This chain joins TRBV7-4 and TRBJ1-4; possible D gene TRBD1, 5 bases. The CDR3 nucleotides are TGTGCCAGCAGCGCCCGGCTCAGGGATAATGAAAAACTGTTTTTT. Protein: CASSARLRDNEKLFF.